This T cell receptor (beta chain) was identified in a study of T cells in narcolepsy. Whole-study context: Donors had narcolepsy type 1 or type 2, or were healthy controls.

In regard to this clone: The antigen is not known.

General observations from the study: Some memory CD4+ repertoires had no autoreactive clone sequences. HCRT-specific and TRIB2-specific autoreactive clonotypes appeared among same-patient CSF and blood CD4+ clonotypes.

V dropped 5 bases and J dropped 5 bases, with 9 bases sitting between them. Germline CDR1 DFQATT, CDR2 SNEGSKA (reference sequence). The CDR3 is made up of 11 amino acids. Clones were sequenced by immunoSEQ multiplex PCR, and TCRdb holds only the in-frame ones, with some missing. The sample shows over 15,000 clones, 85% of them seen only once. The material sequenced was memory (CD45RA-) CD4+ T cells from blood. This rearrangement joins TRBV20-1 to TRBJ2-5, with D hard to call. The sequence derives from a human donor in good health. The DNA for the CDR3 is TGCAGTGCTGTCTTAGGGGAGACCCAGTACTTC. It codes for CSAVLGETQYF.